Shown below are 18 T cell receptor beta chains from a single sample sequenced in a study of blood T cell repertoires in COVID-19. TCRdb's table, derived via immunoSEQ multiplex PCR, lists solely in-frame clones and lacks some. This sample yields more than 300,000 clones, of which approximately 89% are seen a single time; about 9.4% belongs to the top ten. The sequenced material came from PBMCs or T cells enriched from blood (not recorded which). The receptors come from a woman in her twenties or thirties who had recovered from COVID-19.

The CDR3 is CASSLYRDNSPGSYNSPLHF. CDR3 nucleotide sequence: TGTGCCAGCAGTTTATACCGGGACAATAGTCCGGGCTCCTATAATTCACCCCTCCACTTT. The chain couples TRBV27 to TRBJ1-6, with a weak D call TRBD1 (6 bases). V dropped 1 base and J dropped 0 bases, with 19 bases sitting between them. The CDR3 runs 20 residues. Germline V lookup: CDR1 MNHEY, CDR2 SMNVEV (reference sequence).

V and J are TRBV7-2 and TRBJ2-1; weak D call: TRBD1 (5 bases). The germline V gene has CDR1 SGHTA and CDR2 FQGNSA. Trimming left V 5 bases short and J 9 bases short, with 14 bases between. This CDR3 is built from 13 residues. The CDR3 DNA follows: TGTGCCAGCAGCCTCAATCTGGGGCGTGAGCAGTTCTTC. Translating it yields CASSLNLGREQFF. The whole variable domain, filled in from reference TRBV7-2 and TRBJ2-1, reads GAGVSQSPSNKVTEKGKDVELRCDPISGHTALYWYRQSLGQGLEFLIYFQGNSAPDKSGLPSDRFSAERTGGSVSTLTIQRTQQEDSAVYLCASSLNLGREQFFGPGTRLTVL.

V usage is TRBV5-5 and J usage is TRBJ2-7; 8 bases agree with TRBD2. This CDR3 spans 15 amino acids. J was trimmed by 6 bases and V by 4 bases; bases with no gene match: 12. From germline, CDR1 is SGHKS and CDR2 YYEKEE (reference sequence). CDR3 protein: CASSPRGRGGLEQYF. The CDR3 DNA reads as TGTGCCAGCAGCCCCCGTGGCCGGGGGGGCCTCGAGCAGTACTTC. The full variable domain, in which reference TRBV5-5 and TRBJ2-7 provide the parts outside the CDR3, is DAGVTQSPTHLIKTRGQQVTLRCSPISGHKSVSWYQQVLGQGPQFIFQYYEKEERGRGNFPDRFSARQFPNYSSELNVNALLLGDSALYLCASSPRGRGGLEQYFGPGTRLTVT.

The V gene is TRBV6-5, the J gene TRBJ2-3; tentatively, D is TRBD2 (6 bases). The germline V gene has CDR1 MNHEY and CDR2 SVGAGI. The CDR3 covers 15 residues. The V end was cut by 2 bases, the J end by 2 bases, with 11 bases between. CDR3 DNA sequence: TGTGCCAGCAGTTACGTTGGGACTCTCACAGATACGCAGTATTTT. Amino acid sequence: CASSYVGTLTDTQYF.

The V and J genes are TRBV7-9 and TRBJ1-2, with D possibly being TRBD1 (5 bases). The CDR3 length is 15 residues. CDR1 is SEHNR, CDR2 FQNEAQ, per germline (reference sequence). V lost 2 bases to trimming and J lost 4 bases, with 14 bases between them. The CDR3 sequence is CASSLSDIRIYGYTF. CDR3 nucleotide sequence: TGTGCCAGCAGCTTATCGGACATCAGGATCTATGGCTACACCTTC.

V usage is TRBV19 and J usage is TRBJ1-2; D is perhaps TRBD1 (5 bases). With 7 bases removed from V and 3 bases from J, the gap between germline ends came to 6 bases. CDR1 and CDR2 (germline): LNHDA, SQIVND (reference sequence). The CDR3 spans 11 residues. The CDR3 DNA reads TGTGCCAGTACGACAGACTATGGCTACACCTTC. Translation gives CASTTDYGYTF.

CDR3 in DNA: TGTGCCAGCTCGGACCGGGACAGGGGAATTCTCGCGGGTAAGAACACTGAAGCTTTCTTT. This gives the protein CASSDRDRGILAGKNTEAFF. The chain combines TRBV18 with TRBJ1-1; 10 bases are shared with TRBD1. The germline V gene encodes CDR1 KGHSH and CDR2 LQKENI. The CDR3 runs 20 residues. V trimming: 6 bases; J trimming: 1 base; junction bases outside the gene matches: 20.

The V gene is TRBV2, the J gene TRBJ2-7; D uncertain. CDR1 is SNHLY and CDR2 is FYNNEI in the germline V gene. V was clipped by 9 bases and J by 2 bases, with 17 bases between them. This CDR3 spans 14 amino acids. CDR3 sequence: CAREWNRSPYEQYF. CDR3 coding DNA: TGTGCCAGAGAGTGGAATAGGAGTCCCTACGAGCAGTACTTC. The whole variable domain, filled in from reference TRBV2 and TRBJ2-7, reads EPEVTQTPSHQVTQMGQEVILRCVPISNHLYFYWYRQILGQKVEFLVSFYNNEISEKSEIFDDQFSVERPDGSNFTLKIRSTKLEDSAMYFCAREWNRSPYEQYFGPGTRLTVT.

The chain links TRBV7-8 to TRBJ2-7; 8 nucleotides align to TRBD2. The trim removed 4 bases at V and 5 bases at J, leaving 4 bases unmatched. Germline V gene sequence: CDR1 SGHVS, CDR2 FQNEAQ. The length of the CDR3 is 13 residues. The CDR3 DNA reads TGTGCCAGCAGCTCGACTAGCGCGCACGAGCAGTACTTC. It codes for CASSSTSAHEQYF.

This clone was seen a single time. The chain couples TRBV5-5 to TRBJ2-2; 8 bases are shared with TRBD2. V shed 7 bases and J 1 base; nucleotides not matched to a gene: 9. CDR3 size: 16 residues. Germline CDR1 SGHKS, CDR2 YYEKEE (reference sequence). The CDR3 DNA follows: TGTGCCAGCGGTCGCCTCGGGAGGGTGAACACCGGGGAGCTGTTTTTT. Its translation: CASGRLGRVNTGELFF.

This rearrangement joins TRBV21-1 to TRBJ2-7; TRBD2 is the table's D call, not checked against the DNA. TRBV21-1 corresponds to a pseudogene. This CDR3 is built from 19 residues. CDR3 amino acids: CASSPLAGERPLYNYEQYF. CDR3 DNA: TGTGCCAGCAGCCCCCTAGCGGGAGAAAGACCCTTATATAATTACGAGCAGTACTTC.

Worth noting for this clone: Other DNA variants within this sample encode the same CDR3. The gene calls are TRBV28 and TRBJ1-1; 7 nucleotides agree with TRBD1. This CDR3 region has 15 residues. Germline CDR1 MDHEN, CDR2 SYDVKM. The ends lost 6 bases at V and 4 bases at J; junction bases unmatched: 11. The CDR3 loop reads CASSLPRTGGTEAFF. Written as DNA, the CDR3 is TGTGCCAGCAGCCTACCTAGGACAGGAGGCACTGAAGCTTTCTTT.

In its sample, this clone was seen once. For the CDR3, the DNA is TGTGCCAGCAGTCGTCCGGACATTGTAGCTTTCTTT. This gives the protein CASSRPDIVAFF. The rearrangement joins TRBV12-3 or TRBV12-4 to TRBJ1-1, with D perhaps matching TRBD1 (5 bases). This CDR3 contains 12 residues. Trimming left V 5 bases short and J 10 bases short, with 14 bases between.

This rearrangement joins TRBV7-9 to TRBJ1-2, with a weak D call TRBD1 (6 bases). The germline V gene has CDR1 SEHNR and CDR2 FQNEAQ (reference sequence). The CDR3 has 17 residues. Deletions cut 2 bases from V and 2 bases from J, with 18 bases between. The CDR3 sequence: CASSLSYLPTGNYGYTF. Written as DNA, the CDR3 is TGTGCCAGCAGCTTATCCTACCTGCCCACAGGGAACTATGGCTACACCTTC.

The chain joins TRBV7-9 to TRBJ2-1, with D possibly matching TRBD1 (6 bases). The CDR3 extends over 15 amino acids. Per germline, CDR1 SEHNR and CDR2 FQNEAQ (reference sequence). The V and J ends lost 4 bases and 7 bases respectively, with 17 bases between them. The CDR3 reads CASSSKTGLENEQFF. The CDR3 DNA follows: TGTGCCAGCAGCTCCAAAACAGGGTTGGAGAATGAGCAGTTCTTC.

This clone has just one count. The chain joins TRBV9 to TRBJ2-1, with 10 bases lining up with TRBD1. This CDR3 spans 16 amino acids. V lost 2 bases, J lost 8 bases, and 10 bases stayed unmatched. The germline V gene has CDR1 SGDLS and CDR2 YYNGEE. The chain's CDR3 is CASSVSAGQGIDEQFF. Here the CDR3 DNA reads TGTGCCAGCAGCGTCAGTGCGGGACAGGGGATTGATGAGCAGTTCTTC.

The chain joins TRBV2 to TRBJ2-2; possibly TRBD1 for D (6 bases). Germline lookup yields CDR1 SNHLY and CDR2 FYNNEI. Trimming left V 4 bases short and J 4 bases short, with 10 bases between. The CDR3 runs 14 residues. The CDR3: CASSVLGGTGELFF. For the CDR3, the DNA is TGTGCCAGCAGTGTTTTAGGGGGCACCGGGGAGCTGTTTTTT.

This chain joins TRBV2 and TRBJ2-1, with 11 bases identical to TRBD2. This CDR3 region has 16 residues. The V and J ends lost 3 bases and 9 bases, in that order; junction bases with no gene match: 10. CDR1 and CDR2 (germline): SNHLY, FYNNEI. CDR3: CASSEFVAGGPPEQFF. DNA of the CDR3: TGTGCCAGCAGTGAGTTTGTAGCGGGAGGGCCGCCTGAGCAGTTCTTC.